These 32 T cell receptor beta chains were all obtained from the same sample, sequenced in a study of early T cells in non-severe SARS-CoV-2 infection. MiXCR, applied by TCRdb to the 5' RACE reads, yields one record per CDR3 protein. Of about 52,000 distinct CDR3 sequences listed, 11% are singletons. The sequenced sample consisted of whole blood. The receptors come from an adult who was a healthcare worker with PCR-confirmed SARS-CoV-2 infection or an uninfected control (not recorded which).

Ten or more counts support this clonotype. V gene TRBV10-3 combines with J gene TRBJ2-2; 11 nucleotides match TRBD2. The CDR3 spans 15 residues. Per the germline V gene, CDR1 is ENHRY and CDR2 is SYGVKD. J lost 1 base, V lost 6 bases, and 1 base had no gene match. CDR3: CAISGTSGNTGELFF. CDR3 DNA sequence: TGTGCCATCAGCGGGACTAGCGGGAACACCGGGGAGCTGTTTTTT.

This clonotype was detected only a few times. This chain connects TRBV19 to TRBJ2-3; D is perhaps TRBD2 (5 bases). The CDR3 extends over 18 amino acids. Trimming removed 2 bases from V and 2 bases from J, with 20 bases in between. Germline CDR1 and CDR2: LNHDA and SQIVND (reference sequence). Here the CDR3 DNA reads TGTGCCAGTAGTATATTCGGAATGGGGAGCACACACACAGATACGCAGTATTTT. Protein product: CASSIFGMGSTHTDTQYF.

This clonotype was picked up many times. This sequence joins TRBV20-1 and TRBJ2-3; 11 positions match TRBD2. Losses at the gene ends were 5 bases for V and 0 bases for J; bases not matched to a gene: 7. The CDR3 length is 16 residues. Looked up from germline, CDR1 is DFQATT and CDR2 is SNEGSKA (reference sequence). The CDR3 loop reads CSAPRLAGQSTDTQYF. DNA for the CDR3: TGCAGTGCTCCAAGACTAGCGGGACAAAGCACAGATACGCAGTATTTT.

The chain uses TRBV7-2 and TRBJ2-5; tentative D call: TRBD2 (6 bases). Germline V CDR1 and CDR2: SGHTA, FQGNSA. This CDR3 is 15 amino acids long. The V and J ends lost 3 bases and 1 base respectively, with 12 bases between them. The CDR3 sequence: CASSLSAGTQETQYF. For the CDR3, the DNA is TGTGCCAGCAGCTTGTCCGCGGGGACCCAAGAGACCCAGTACTTC.

This clonotype has more than one count but fewer than ten. The CDR3 nucleotides are TGCAGCGTTCATAGCTCAACCGGGGAGCTGTTTTTT. As protein: CSVHSSTGELFF. This chain links TRBV29-1 with TRBJ2-2; D is uncertain. The V and J ends lost 5 bases and 5 bases respectively, with 9 bases between them. This CDR3 region has 12 residues. Germline assignment: CDR1 SQVTM and CDR2 ANQGSEA.

V and J are TRBV10-2 and TRBJ1-1; D not certain. The germline gives CDR1 WSHSY, CDR2 SAAADI. The V end was cut by 7 bases, the J end by 11 bases, with 17 bases between. This CDR3 region has 12 residues. For the CDR3, the DNA is TGCGCCAGCATTGGAGAACGTTTCAAGGCTTTCTTT. It translates to CASIGERFKAFF.

Turning to this clonotype: One end of the junction varies from germline; a read error may be responsible. The chain joins TRBV7-7 to TRBJ2-7, with a weak D call TRBD2 (6 bases). Germline lookup yields CDR1 SSHAT and CDR2 FNYEAQ (reference sequence). This CDR3 region has 15 residues. CDR3 coding DNA: TGTGCTAGCAGCCCAAGGGCGGGGAGCTCCTACGAGCAGTACTTC. Translated: CASSPRAGSSYEQYF.

This clonotype occurred a few times. The genes are TRBV12-5 and TRBJ2-1, with TRBD1 matching over 7 bases. Germline trimming cut 4 bases from V and 4 bases from J; bases unmatched to any gene: 4. CDR1 is LGHNT, CDR2 FRNRAP, per germline. The CDR3 covers 14 residues. The CDR3 reads CASGSGDSYNEQFF. As DNA, the CDR3 is TGTGCTAGTGGTTCCGGGGACAGTTACAATGAGCAGTTCTTC.

The chain combines TRBV5-1 with TRBJ2-7, with D tentatively TRBD1 (5 bases). Per germline, CDR1 SGHRS and CDR2 YFSETQ. The CDR3 is 14 residues long. V lost 4 bases and J 0 bases, leaving 11 bases between the germline ends. The CDR3 DNA sequence: TGCGCCAGCAGCCCCCAGGGTTACTCCTACGAGCAGTACTTC. This encodes CASSPQGYSYEQYF.

The V call is TRBV15, the J call TRBJ2-5; D unclear. Trimming stripped 0 bases from V and 4 bases from J, with 12 bases between. From germline, CDR1 is LNHNV and CDR2 YYDKDF (reference sequence). This CDR3 has 15 residues. CDR3 sequence reads: CATSREKGWRETQYF. The DNA of the CDR3 is TGTGCCACCAGCAGAGAGAAGGGATGGAGAGAGACCCAGTACTTC.

This clonotype was seen only a few times. The rearrangement links TRBV7-9 to TRBJ2-1; 13 positions match TRBD2. The length of the CDR3 is 19 residues. Germline CDR1 SEHNR, CDR2 FQNEAQ (reference sequence). V dropped 3 bases and J dropped 7; count of bases not matched to a gene: 15. CDR3 in amino acids: CASSFKGLAGNMVRNEQFF. The DNA of the CDR3 is TGTGCCAGCAGCTTTAAGGGACTAGCGGGGAACATGGTAAGGAATGAGCAGTTCTTC. The whole variable domain, remainder taken from reference TRBV7-9 and TRBJ2-1, is DTGVSQNPRHKITKRGQNVTFRCDPISEHNRLYWYRQTLGQGPEFLTYFQNEAQLEKSRLLSDRFSAERPKGSFSTLEIQRTEQGDSAMYLCASSFKGLAGNMVRNEQFFGPGTRLTVL.

The gene calls are TRBV20-1 and TRBJ2-5, with D unresolved. Germline values: CDR1 DFQATT, CDR2 SNEGSKA (reference sequence). Trimming pared 0 bases from V and 5 bases from J, leaving 16 bases between. The CDR3 loop spans 15 amino acids. The CDR3 region is CSAREATPMGETQYF. The CDR3, as DNA: TGCAGTGCTAGAGAGGCGACGCCAATGGGGGAGACCCAGTACTTC.

The V gene is TRBV3-1, the J gene TRBJ2-7, with D tentatively TRBD1 (5 bases). Between the trimmed V and J ends, which lost 4 bases and 4 bases, there was a span of 11 bases. The germline V gene encodes CDR1 LGHDT and CDR2 YNNKEL (reference sequence). The CDR3 has 13 amino acids. The DNA for the CDR3 is TGTGCCAGCAGCCGGGAAGGGGCTTACGAGCAGTACTTC. As protein: CASSREGAYEQYF.

This clonotype was seen many times. The chain employs TRBV20-1 and TRBJ1-3; unclear D gene. The CDR3 has 13 residues. The germline CDR1 and CDR2 sequences are DFQATT and SNEGSKA (reference sequence). V lost 3 bases and J lost 2, with 8 bases in between. In DNA form, the CDR3 reads TGCAGTGCTAGCAAGGATGCTGGAAACACCATATATTTT. Translated, it gives CSASKDAGNTIYF.

This clonotype was recorded a few times. V is TRBV3-1 and J is TRBJ2-1; D uncertain. The CDR3 covers 16 residues. Per germline, CDR1 LGHDT and CDR2 YNNKEL (reference sequence). V lost 3 bases and J lost 7, with 19 bases in between. The CDR3 coding sequence is TGTGCCAGCAGCCAGCGGCGTTCCGTCGGTAGGAATGAGCAGTTCTTC. This sequence encodes CASSQRRSVGRNEQFF.

Ten or more counts support this clonotype. This chain links TRBV20-1 with TRBJ1-2, with TRBD1 matching over 8 bases. V shed 3 bases, J shed 3 bases, and the junction held 3 bases outside the gene matches. CDR1 and CDR2 from the germline V gene are DFQATT and SNEGSKA (reference sequence). The CDR3 consists of 13 residues. CDR3 residues: CSASLTGDYGYTF. CDR3 sequence (DNA): TGCAGTGCTAGCCTGACAGGGGACTATGGCTACACCTTC.

This clonotype was counted at least ten times. This sequence joins TRBV29-1 and TRBJ1-1; D not resolved. Germline V gene lookup returns CDR1 SQVTM and CDR2 ANQGSEA. CDR3 size: 10 residues. V shed 5 bases and J shed 1 base, with 2 bases lying between them. The CDR3 reads CSVSNTEAFF. DNA for the CDR3: TGCAGCGTTTCGAACACTGAAGCTTTCTTT.

Comments on this clonotype: The junction does not match germline at one end; this may be a read error. This chain links TRBV7-8 with TRBJ2-4; D is unclear. CDR1 and CDR2 (germline): SGHVS, FQNEAQ. The CDR3 spans 18 residues. The CDR3 here is CANSHWKMAEIAKNIQYF. As DNA, the CDR3 is TGTGCCAACAGCCATTGGAAAATGGCAGAGATAGCCAAAAACATTCAGTACTTC. The full variable domain, completed using reference TRBV7-8 and TRBJ2-4, is GAGVSQSPRYKVAKRGQDVALRCDPISGHVSLFWYQQALGQGPEFLTYFQNEAQLDKSGLPSDRFFAERPEGSVSTLKIQRTQQEDSAVYLCANSHWKMAEIAKNIQYFGAGTRLSVL.

This clonotype was seen at least ten times. The rearrangement links TRBV20-1 to TRBJ2-5; TRBD2 aligns across 7 bases. This CDR3 comprises 15 residues. Germline lookup yields CDR1 DFQATT and CDR2 SNEGSKA (reference sequence). J was trimmed by 3 bases and V by 6 bases; bases with no gene match: 13. Here the CDR3 reads CSAPTAGEVEETQYF. CDR3 coding DNA: TGCAGTGCCCCCACGGCGGGAGAGGTGGAAGAGACCCAGTACTTC.

This clonotype was counted at least ten times. The CDR3 is CASSLLDRGNSPLHF. The CDR3 coding sequence is TGTGCCAGCAGTTTACTGGACAGGGGAAATTCACCCCTCCACTTT. The chain recombines TRBV7-2 with TRBJ1-6; 9 bases line up with TRBD1. CDR1 and CDR2 from the germline V gene are SGHTA and FQGNSA. Trimming cost V 6 bases and J 7 bases; bases outside gene matches: 7. The CDR3 spans 15 residues. Looking up the rest from reference TRBV7-2 and TRBJ1-6 gives the full variable domain: GAGVSQSPSNKVTEKGKDVELRCDPISGHTALYWYRQSLGQGLEFLIYFQGNSAPDKSGLPSDRFSAERTGGSVSTLTIQRTQQEDSAVYLCASSLLDRGNSPLHFGNGTRLTVT.

This clonotype came up many times. The CDR3 region is CATGPTDTQYF. The CDR3 DNA reads TGTGCCACCGGACCGACAGATACGCAGTATTTT. The chain employs TRBV6-1 and TRBJ2-3; D is uncertain. The length of the CDR3 is 11 residues. The V end was cut by 10 bases, the J end by 3 bases, with 8 bases between. CDR1 and CDR2 from the germline V gene are MNHNS and SASEGT.

This clonotype was seen only once. The junction differs from germline at one of its ends, possibly a read error. The J gene is TRBJ2-1, the V gene TRBV25-1; TRBD2 might be the D (6 bases). CDR3 size: 13 residues. Germline lookup yields CDR1 MGHDK and CDR2 SYGVNS. CDR3 DNA: TGTGCCAGCAGATTAGGGACTTACAATGAGCGGTTCTTC. Its protein is CASRLGTYNERFF. The variable domain in full, with the rest retrieved from reference TRBV25-1 and TRBJ2-1, is EADIYQTPRYLVIGTGKKITLECSQTMGHDKMYWYQQDPGMELHLIHYSYGVNSTEKGDLSSESTVSRIRTEHFPLTLESARPSHTSQYLCASRLGTYNERFFGPGTRLTVL.

This clonotype was observed a few times. The chain couples TRBV7-9 to TRBJ2-5, with 9 bases aligning to TRBD2. Germline lookup yields CDR1 SEHNR and CDR2 FQNEAQ (reference sequence). The trim removed 4 bases at V and 4 bases at J, leaving 13 bases unmatched. The CDR3 loop spans 17 amino acids. CDR3 amino acids: CASSSGAAGGPGETQYF. In DNA, the CDR3 is TGTGCCAGCAGCTCTGGCGCGGCGGGAGGGCCGGGAGAGACCCAGTACTTC.

In its sample, this clonotype was seen many times. The chain links TRBV11-1 to TRBJ2-1; 7 positions agree with TRBD2. Germline V gene lookup returns CDR1 SGHAT and CDR2 FQDESV (reference sequence). The CDR3 spans 13 residues. The ends lost 10 bases at V and 9 bases at J; junction bases unmatched: 12. This chain's CDR3 is CAIPGLQAAEQFF. CDR3 nucleotide sequence: TGTGCCATCCCGGGACTACAAGCTGCTGAGCAGTTCTTC.

This clonotype was counted many times. V is TRBV20-1 and J is TRBJ2-1; the D is unclear. Trimming removed 6 bases at V and 0 bases at J, with 12 bases between. The CDR3 contains 14 residues. Germline V lookup: CDR1 DFQATT, CDR2 SNEGSKA (reference sequence). This chain's CDR3 is CSANMGGSYNEQFF. DNA for the CDR3: TGCAGTGCGAACATGGGCGGCTCCTACAATGAGCAGTTCTTC.

The V gene is TRBV28, the J gene TRBJ2-7; D possibly uses TRBD1 or TRBD2 (5 bases each). The CDR3 runs to 13 residues. Trimming left V 5 bases short and J 9 bases short, with 17 bases between. Germline-derived CDR1 and CDR2 are MDHEN and SYDVKM. The DNA of the CDR3 is TGTGCCAGCAGTCCAGGGACGCTCCTCGGGCAGTACTTC. It specifies CASSPGTLLGQYF.

The V call is TRBV20-1, the J call TRBJ2-7; 11 positions agree with TRBD1. Germline CDR1 reads DFQATT; CDR2 reads SNEGSKA (reference sequence). This CDR3 has 13 amino acids. Germline trimming cut 7 bases from V and 2 bases from J; bases unmatched to any gene: 4. CDR3 sequence reads: CSGGTGGTYEQYF. The CDR3, as DNA: TGCAGTGGAGGGACAGGGGGTACCTACGAGCAGTACTTC.

This clonotype was found many times. The V and J genes are TRBV7-2 and TRBJ1-5; D gene unclear. Trimming removed 5 bases from V and 6 bases from J, with 14 bases in between. CDR3 size: 14 residues. Germline assignment: CDR1 SGHTA and CDR2 FQGNSA. The CDR3 nucleotides are TGTGCCAGCAGCCGAGATGGGGATCGTCAGCCCCAGCATTTT. This codes for CASSRDGDRQPQHF.

There are many counts of this clonotype. The chain employs TRBV12-3 or TRBV12-4 and TRBJ1-4, with TRBD1 identical over 7 bases. The V and J ends lost 6 bases and 3 bases, in that order; junction bases with no gene match: 7. The length of the CDR3 is 15 residues. The CDR3: CASRPPGQPNEKLFF. CDR3 in DNA: TGTGCCAGCAGACCTCCGGGACAGCCTAATGAAAAACTGTTTTTT.

This clonotype was recorded many times. V is TRBV7-2 and J is TRBJ2-7; no reliable D call. The CDR3 contains 14 residues. V lost 5 bases, J lost 3 bases, and 14 bases lay in between. Germline lookup yields CDR1 SGHTA and CDR2 FQGNSA. CDR3 bases: TGTGCCAGCAGCCCTCCCAGCCCACTCTACGAGCAGTACTTC. Amino acid sequence: CASSPPSPLYEQYF.

This clonotype was observed a handful of times. The chain carries TRBV13 and TRBJ2-1; a weak D match, TRBD1 (6 bases). The CDR3 contains 16 residues. Germline V CDR1 and CDR2: PRHDT, FYEKMQ (reference sequence). Trimming removed 8 bases from V and 0 bases from J, with 17 bases in between. The CDR3 bases are TGTGCCAGCGGCACCGACCAGGGGAGCTCCTACAATGAGCAGTTCTTC. Amino acid sequence: CASGTDQGSSYNEQFF.

The chain couples TRBV3-1 to TRBJ1-1; a possible D gene is TRBD1 (5 bases). With 0 bases removed from V and 10 bases from J, the gap between germline ends came to 9 bases. CDR3 size: 12 residues. Germline-derived CDR1 and CDR2 are LGHDT and YNNKEL (reference sequence). CDR3 protein: CASSQDPGPAFF. In nucleotides, the CDR3 is TGTGCCAGCAGCCAAGATCCGGGGCCAGCTTTCTTT.